This T cell receptor beta chain was identified during a study of shared clonotypes between healthy human individuals. Study summary: Donors, aged 18 to 49, were a couple of women and a few men.

CD8 cells classed as naive were CD45RO-negative and positively selected for CCR7, excluding terminally differentiated effector memory CD45RA+ cells. The donors, healthy adults who were HIV-negative, had experienced no recent acute infections or vaccinations. TCRdb keeps only in-frame clones here, not all; method: immunoSEQ multiplex PCR. The sample lists about 800,000 clones, 96% occurring once. Looked up from germline, CDR1 is MNHEY and CDR2 is SMNVEV (reference sequence). V shed 4 bases and J shed 5 bases, with 10 bases lying between them. The CDR3 totals 13 residues. Overall study results and limits: The sampled material consisted only of blood, and tissue repertoires are likely to differ.

As for this clone: Its cognate antigen is unknown.

The J gene is TRBJ2-3, the V gene TRBV27; no clear D. The receptor was isolated from a man aged 30 to 39 in good health. The material sequenced was naive CD8+ T cells sorted from blood. The CDR3: CASSSRHLDTQYF. The CDR3 coding sequence is TGTGCCAGCAGTTCGCGCCATTTAGATACGCAGTATTTT.